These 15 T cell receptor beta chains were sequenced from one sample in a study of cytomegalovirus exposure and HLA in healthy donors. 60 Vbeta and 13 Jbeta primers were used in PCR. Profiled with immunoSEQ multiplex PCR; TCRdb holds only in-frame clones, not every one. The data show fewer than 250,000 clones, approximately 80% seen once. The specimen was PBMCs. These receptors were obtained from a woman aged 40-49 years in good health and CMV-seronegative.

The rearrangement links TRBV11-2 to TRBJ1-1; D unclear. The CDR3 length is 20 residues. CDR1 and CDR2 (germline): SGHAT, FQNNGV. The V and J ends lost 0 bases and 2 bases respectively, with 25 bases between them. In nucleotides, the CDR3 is TGTGCCAGCAGCTTAGAGGCGGCGGTCTGGGCCCGGGAGCATAACACTGAAGCTTTCTTT. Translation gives CASSLEAAVWAREHNTEAFF. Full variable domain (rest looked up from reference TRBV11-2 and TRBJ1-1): EAGVAQSPRYKIIEKRQSVAFWCNPISGHATLYWYQQILGQGPKLLIQFQNNGVVDDSQLPKDRFSAERLKGVDSTLKIQPAKLEDSAVYLCASSLEAAVWAREHNTEAFFGQGTRLTVV.

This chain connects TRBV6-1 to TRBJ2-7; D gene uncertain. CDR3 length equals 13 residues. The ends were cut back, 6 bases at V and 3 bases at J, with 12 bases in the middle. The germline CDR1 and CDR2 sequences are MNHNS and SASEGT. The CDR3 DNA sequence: TGTGCCAGCAGCGCTCAATTGGGCTACGAGCAGTACGTC. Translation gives CASSAQLGYEQYV.

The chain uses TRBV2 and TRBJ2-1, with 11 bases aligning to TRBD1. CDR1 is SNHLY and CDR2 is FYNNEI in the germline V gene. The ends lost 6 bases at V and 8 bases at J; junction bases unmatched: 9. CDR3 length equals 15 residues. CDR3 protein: CASRTGTGGRYEQFF. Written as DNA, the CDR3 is TGTGCCAGCAGAACCGGGACAGGGGGAAGGTATGAGCAGTTCTTC.

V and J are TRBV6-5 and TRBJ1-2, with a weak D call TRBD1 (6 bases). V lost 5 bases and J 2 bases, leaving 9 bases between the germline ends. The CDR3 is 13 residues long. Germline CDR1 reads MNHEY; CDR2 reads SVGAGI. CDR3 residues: CASSEGQNYGYTF. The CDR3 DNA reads TGTGCCAGCAGTGAAGGACAGAACTATGGCTACACCTTC.

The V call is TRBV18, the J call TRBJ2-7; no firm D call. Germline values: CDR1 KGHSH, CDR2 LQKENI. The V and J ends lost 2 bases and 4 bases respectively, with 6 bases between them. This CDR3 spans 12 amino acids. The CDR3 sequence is CASSPFPYEQYF. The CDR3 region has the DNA TGTGCCAGCTCACCATTCCCATACGAGCAGTACTTC.

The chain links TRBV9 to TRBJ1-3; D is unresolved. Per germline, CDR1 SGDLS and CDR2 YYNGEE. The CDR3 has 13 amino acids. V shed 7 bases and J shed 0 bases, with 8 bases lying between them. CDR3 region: CASRSYSGNTIYF. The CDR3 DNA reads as TGTGCCAGCCGATCCTACTCTGGAAACACCATATATTTT.

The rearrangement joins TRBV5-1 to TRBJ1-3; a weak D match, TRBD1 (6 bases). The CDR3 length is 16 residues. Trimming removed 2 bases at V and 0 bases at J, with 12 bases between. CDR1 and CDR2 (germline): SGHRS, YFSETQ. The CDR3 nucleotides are TGCGCCAGCAGCTTTGGAGACAGGAGCTCTGGAAACACCATATATTTT. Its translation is CASSFGDRSSGNTIYF.

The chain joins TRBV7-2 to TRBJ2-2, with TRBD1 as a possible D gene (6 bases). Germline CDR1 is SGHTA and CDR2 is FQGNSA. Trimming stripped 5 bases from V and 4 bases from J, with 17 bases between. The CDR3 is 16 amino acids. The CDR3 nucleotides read TGTGCCAGCAGCCAGATTCCAGGGGCAACCACCGGGGAGCTGTTTTTT. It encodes CASSQIPGATTGELFF.

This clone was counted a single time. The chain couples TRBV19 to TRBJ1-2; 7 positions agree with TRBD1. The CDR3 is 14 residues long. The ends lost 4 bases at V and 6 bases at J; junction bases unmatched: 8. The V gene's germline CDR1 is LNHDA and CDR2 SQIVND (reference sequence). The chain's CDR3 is CASSTTGERDGYTF. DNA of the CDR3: TGTGCCAGTAGTACCACAGGGGAACGGGATGGCTACACCTTC.

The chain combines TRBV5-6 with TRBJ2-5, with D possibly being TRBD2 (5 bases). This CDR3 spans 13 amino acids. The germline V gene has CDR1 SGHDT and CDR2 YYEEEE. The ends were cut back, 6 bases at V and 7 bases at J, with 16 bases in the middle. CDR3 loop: CASTKTAVATQYF. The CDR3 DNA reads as TGTGCCAGCACCAAAACAGCGGTAGCGACCCAGTACTTC.

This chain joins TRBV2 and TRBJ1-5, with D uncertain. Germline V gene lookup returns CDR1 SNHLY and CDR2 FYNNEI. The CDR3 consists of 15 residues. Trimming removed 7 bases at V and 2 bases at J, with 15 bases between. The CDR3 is CASNDHRRGNQPQHF. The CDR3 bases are TGTGCCAGCAATGATCATCGGAGGGGCAATCAGCCCCAGCATTTT.

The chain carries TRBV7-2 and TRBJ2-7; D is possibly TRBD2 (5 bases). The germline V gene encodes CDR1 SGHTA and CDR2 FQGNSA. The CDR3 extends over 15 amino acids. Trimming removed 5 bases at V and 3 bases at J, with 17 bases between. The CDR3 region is CASSPSDYPGYEQYF. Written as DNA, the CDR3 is TGTGCCAGCAGCCCCTCCGACTATCCCGGCTACGAGCAGTACTTC.

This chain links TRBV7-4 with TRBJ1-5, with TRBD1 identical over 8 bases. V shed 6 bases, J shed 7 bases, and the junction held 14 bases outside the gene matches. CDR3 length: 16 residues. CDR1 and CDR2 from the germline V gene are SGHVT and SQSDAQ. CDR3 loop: CASRQNDRGTGQPQHF. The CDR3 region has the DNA TGTGCCAGCAGACAAAACGACAGGGGCACGGGGCAGCCCCAGCATTTT. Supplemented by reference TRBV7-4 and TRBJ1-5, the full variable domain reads GAGVSQSPRYKVAKRGRDVALRCDSISGHVTLYWYRQTLGQGSEVLTYSQSDAQRDKSGRPSGRFSAERPERSVSTLKIQRTEQGDSAVYLCASRQNDRGTGQPQHFGDGTRLSIL.

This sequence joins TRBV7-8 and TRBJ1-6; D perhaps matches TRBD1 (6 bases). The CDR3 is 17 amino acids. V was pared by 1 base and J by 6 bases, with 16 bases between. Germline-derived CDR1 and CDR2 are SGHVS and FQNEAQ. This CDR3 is CASSLDPRTVPNSPLHF. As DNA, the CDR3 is TGTGCCAGCAGCTTAGACCCGAGGACAGTCCCTAATTCACCCCTCCACTTT.

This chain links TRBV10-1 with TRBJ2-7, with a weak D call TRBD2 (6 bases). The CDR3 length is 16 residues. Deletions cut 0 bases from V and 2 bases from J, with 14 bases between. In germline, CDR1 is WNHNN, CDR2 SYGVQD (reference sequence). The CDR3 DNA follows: TGCGCCAGCAGTGAGTCCGTGGGAGGACCTACCTACGAGCAGTACGTC. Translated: CASSESVGGPTYEQYV.